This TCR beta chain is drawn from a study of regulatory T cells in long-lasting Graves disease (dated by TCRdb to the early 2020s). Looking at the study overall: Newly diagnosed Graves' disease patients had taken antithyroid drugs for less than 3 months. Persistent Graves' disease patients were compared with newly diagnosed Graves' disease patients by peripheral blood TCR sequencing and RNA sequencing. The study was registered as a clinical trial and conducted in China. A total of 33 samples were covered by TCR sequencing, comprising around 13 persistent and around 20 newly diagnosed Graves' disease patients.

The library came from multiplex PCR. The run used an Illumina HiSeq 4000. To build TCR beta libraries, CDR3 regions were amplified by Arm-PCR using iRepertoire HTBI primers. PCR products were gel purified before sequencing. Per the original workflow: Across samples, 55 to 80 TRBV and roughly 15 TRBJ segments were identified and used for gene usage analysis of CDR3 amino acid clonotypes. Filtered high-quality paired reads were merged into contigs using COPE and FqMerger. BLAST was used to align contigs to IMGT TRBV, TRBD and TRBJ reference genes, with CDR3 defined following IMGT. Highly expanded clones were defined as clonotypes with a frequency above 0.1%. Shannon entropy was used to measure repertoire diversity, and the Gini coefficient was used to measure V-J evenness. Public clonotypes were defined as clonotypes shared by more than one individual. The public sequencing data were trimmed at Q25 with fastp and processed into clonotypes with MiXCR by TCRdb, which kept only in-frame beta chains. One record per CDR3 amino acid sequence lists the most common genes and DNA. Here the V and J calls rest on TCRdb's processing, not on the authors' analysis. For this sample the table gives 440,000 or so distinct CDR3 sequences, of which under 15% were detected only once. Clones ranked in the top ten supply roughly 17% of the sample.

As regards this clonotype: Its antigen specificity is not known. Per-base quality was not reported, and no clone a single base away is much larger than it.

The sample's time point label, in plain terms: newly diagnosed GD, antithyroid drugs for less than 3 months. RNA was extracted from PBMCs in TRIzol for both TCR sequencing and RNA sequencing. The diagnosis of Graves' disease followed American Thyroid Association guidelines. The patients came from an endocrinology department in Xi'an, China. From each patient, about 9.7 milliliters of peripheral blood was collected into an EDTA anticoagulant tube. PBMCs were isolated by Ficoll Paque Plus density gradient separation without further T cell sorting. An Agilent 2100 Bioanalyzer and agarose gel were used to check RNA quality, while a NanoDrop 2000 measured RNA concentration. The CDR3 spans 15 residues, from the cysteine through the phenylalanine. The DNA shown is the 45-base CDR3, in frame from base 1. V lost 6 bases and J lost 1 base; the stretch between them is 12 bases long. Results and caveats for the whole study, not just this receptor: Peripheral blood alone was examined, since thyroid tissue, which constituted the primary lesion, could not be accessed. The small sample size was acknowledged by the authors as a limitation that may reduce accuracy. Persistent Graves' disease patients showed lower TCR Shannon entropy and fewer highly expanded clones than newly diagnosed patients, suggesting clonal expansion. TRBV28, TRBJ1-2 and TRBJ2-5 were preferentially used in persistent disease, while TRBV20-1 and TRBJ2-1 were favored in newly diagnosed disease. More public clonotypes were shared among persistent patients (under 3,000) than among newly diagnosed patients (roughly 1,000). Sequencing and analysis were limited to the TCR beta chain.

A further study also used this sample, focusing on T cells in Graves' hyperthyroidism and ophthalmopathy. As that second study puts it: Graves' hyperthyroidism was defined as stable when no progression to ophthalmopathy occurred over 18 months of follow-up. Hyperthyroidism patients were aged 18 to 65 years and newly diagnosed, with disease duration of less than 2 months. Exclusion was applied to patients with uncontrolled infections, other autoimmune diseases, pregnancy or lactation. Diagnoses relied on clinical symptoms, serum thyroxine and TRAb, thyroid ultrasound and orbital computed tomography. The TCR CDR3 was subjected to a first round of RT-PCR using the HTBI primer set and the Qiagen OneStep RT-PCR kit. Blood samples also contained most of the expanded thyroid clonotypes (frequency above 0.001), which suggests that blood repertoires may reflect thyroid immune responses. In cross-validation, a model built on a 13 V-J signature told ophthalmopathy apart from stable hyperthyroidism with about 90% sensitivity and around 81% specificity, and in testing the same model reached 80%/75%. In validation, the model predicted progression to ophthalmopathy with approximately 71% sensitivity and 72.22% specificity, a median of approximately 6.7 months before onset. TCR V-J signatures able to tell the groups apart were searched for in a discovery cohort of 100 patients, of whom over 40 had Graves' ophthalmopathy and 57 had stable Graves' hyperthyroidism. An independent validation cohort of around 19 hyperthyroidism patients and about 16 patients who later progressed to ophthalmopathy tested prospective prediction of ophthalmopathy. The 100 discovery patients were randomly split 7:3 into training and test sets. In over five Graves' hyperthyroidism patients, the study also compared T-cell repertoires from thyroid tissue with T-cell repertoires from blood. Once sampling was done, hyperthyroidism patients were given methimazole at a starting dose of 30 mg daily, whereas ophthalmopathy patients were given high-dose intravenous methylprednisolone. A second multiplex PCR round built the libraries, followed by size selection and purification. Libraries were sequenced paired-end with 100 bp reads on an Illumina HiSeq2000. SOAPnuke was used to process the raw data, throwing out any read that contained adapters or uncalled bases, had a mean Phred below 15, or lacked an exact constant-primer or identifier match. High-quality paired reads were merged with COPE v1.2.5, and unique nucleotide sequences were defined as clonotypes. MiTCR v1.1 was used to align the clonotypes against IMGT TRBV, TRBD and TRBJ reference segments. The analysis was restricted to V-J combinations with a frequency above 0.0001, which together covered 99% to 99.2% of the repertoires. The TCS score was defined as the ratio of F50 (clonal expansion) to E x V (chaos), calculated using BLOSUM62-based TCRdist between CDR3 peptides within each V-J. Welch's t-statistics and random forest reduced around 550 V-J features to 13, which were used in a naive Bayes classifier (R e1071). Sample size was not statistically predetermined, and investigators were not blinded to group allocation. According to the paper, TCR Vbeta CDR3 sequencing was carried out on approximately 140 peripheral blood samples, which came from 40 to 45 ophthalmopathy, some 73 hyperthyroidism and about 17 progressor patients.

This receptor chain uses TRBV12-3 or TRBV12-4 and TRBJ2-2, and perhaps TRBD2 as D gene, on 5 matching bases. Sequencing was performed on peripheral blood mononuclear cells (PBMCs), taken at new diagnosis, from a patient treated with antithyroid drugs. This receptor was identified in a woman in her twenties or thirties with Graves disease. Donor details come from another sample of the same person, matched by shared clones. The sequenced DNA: TGTGCCAGCAGCCGACTAACCGGGAACACCGGGGAGCTGTTTTTT. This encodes CASSRLTGNTGELFF.